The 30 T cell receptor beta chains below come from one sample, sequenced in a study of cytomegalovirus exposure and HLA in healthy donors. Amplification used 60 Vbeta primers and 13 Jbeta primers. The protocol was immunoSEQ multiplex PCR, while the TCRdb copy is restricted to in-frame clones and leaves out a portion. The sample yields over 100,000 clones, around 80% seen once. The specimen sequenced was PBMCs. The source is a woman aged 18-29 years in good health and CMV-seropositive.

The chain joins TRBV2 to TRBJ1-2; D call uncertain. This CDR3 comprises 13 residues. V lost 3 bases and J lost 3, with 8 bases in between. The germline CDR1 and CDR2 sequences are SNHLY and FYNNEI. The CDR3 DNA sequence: TGTGCCAGCAGTGATGGGCGGGACTATGGCTACACCTTC. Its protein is CASSDGRDYGYTF.

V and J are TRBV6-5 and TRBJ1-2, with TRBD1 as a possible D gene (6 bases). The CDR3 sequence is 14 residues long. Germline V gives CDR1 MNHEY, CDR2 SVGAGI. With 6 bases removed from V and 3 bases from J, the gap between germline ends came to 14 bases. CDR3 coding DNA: TGTGCCAGCAGCGGACAGTCCTCCGACTATGGCTACACCTTC. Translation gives CASSGQSSDYGYTF.

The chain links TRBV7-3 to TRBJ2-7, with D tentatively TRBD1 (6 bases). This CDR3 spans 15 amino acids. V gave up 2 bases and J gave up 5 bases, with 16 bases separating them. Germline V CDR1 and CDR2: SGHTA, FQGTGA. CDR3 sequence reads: CASSLGQGIRDEQYF. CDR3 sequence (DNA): TGTGCCAGCAGCTTAGGGCAGGGGATACGGGACGAGCAGTACTTC.

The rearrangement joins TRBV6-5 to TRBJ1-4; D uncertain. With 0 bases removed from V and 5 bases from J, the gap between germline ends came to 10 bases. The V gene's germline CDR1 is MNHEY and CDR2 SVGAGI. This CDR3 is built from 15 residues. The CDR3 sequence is CASSYSRGQNEKLFF. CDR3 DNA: TGTGCCAGCAGTTACTCGAGAGGGCAGAATGAAAAACTGTTTTTT.

CDR3 sequence (DNA): TGTGCCAGCTCACCACTGGAGGGCTCTGGGGCCAACGTCCTGACTTTC. It yields the protein CASSPLEGSGANVLTF. The gene calls are TRBV18 and TRBJ2-6; perhaps TRBD2 as D (6 bases). This CDR3 is built from 16 residues. V lost 1 base and J lost 0, with 7 bases in between. CDR1 KGHSH and CDR2 LQKENI come from the germline V gene.

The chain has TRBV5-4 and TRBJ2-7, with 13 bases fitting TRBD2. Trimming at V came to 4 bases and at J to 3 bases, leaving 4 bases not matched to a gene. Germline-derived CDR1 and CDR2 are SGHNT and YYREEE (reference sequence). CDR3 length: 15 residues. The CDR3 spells CASSQGLAGDYEQYF. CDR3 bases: TGTGCCAGCAGCCAAGGACTAGCGGGAGACTACGAGCAGTACTTC.

CDR3 in DNA: TGTGCCAGCAGTGAAAGGGGACTAGCGGGAGGGCATTACTTCTTC. This gives the protein CASSERGLAGGHYFF. The rearrangement links TRBV2 to TRBJ2-1, with 16 bases lining up with TRBD2. CDR3 length: 15 amino acids. Trimming took 2 bases from V and 16 from J; bases not matched to a gene: 8. Germline values: CDR1 SNHLY, CDR2 FYNNEI.

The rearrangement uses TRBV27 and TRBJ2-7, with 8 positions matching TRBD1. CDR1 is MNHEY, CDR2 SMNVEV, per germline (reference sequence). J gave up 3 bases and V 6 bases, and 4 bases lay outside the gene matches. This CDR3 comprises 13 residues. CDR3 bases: TGTGCCAGCAGCTACGACAGGGGCTACGAGCAGTACTTC. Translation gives CASSYDRGYEQYF.

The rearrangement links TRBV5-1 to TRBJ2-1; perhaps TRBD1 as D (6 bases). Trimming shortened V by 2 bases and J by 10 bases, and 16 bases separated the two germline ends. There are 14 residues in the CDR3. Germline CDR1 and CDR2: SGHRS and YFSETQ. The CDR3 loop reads CASSFRAQGNEQFF. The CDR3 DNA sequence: TGCGCCAGCAGCTTTAGGGCCCAGGGGAACGAGCAGTTCTTC.

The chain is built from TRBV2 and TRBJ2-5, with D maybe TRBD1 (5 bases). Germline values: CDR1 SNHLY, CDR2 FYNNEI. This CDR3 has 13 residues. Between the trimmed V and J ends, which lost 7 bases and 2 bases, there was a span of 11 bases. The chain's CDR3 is CASNQGRQETQYF. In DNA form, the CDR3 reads TGTGCCAGCAATCAGGGCCGGCAAGAGACCCAGTACTTC.

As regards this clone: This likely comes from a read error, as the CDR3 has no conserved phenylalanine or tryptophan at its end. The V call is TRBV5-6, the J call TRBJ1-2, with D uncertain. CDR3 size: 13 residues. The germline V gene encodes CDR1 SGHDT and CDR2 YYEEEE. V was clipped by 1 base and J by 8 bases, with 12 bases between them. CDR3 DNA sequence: TGTGCCAGCAGCTTGAAGGCCCTGGTGGGCTACACCTCC. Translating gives CASSLKALVGYTS.

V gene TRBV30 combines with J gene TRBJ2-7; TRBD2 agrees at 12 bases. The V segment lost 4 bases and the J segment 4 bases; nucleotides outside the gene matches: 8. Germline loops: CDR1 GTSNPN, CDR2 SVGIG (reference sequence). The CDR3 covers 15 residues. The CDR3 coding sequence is TGTGCCTGGACAAGGGTGGGACTAGCGGGTTACGAGCAGTACTTC. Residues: CAWTRVGLAGYEQYF.

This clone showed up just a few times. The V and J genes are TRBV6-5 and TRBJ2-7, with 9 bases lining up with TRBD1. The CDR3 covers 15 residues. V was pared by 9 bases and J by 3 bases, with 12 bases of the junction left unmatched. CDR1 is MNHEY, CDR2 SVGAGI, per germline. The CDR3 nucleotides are TGTGCCAGTTCCCCTCCGGGACAGGGTCTCTACGAGCAGTACTTC. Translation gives CASSPPGQGLYEQYF.

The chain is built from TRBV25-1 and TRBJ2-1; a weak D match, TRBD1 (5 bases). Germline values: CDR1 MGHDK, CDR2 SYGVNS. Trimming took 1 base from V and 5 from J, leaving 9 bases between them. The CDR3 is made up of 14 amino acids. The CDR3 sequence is CASSEWGRDNEQFF. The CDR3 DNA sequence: TGTGCCAGCAGTGAATGGGGCAGGGACAATGAGCAGTTCTTC.

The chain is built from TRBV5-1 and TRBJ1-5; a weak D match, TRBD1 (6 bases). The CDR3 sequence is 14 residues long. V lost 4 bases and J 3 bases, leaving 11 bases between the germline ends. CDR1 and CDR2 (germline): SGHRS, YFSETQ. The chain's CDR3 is CASSLDRNNQPQHF. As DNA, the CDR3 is TGCGCCAGCAGCCTAGACAGGAACAATCAGCCCCAGCATTTT.

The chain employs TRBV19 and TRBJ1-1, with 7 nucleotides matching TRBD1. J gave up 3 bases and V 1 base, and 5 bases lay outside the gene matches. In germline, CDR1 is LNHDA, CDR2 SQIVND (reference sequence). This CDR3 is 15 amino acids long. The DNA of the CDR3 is TGTGCCAGTAGTATAGTGAGGGGGCTGTACACTGAAGCTTTCTTT. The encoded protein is CASSIVRGLYTEAFF.

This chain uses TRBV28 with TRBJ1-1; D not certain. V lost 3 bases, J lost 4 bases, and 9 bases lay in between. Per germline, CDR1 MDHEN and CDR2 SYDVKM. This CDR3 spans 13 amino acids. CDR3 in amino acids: CASSFSGSTEAFF. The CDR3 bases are TGTGCCAGCAGTTTTTCCGGGTCCACTGAAGCTTTCTTT.

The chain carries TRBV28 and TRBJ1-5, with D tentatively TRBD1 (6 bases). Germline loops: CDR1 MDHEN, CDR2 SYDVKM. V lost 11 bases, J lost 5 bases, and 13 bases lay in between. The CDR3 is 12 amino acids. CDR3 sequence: CAEGGGHQPQHF. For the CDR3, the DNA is TGTGCCGAGGGGGGAGGGCATCAGCCCCAGCATTTT.

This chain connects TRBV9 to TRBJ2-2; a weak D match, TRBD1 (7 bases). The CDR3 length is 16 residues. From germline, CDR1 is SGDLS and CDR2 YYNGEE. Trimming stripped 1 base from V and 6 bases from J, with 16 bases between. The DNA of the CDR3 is TGTGCCAGCAGCGTACTCCCCCAGGGGGGATCCGGGGAGCTGTTTTTT. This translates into CASSVLPQGGSGELFF.

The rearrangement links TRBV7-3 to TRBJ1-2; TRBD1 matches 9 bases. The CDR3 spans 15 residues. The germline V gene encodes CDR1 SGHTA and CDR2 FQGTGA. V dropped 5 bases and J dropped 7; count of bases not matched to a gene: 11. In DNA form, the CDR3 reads TGTGCCAGCAGCCGGCAACAGGGGGCGAGCGGTGGCTACACCTTC. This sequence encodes CASSRQQGASGGYTF.

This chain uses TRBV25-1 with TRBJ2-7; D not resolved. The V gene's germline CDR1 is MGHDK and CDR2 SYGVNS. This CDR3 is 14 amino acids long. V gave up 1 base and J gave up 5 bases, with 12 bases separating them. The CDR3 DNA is TGTGCCAGCAGTGAATTGAACGAGAGCGACGAGCAGTACTTC. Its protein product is CASSELNESDEQYF.

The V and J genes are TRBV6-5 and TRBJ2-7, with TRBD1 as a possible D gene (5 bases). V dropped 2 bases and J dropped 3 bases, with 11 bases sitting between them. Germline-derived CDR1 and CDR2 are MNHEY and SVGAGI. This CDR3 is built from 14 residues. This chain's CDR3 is CASSYGDTGYEQYF. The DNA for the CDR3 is TGTGCCAGCAGTTACGGGGATACAGGCTACGAGCAGTACTTC.

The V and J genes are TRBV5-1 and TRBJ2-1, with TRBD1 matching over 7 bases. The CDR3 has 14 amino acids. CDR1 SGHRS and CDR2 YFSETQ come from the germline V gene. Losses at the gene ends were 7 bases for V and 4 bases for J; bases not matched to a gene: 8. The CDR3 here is CASGSGTEYNEQFF. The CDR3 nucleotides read TGCGCCAGCGGTTCGGGGACAGAATACAATGAGCAGTTCTTC.

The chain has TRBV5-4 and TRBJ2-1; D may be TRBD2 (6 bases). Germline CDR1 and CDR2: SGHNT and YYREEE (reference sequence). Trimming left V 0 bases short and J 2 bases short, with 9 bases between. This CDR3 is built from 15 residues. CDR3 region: CASSLASGPYNEQFF. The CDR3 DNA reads TGTGCCAGCAGCTTGGCCAGCGGGCCCTACAATGAGCAGTTCTTC.

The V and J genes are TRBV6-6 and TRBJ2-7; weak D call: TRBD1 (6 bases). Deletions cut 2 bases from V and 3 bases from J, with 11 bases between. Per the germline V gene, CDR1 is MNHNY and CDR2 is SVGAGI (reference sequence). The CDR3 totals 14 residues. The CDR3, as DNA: TGTGCCAGCAGTTACGGGCGAGGGGGCTACGAGCAGTACTTC. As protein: CASSYGRGGYEQYF.

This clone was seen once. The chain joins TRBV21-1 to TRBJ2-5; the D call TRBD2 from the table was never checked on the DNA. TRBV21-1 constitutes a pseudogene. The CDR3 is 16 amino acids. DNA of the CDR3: TGTGCCAGCAGCACCCACCCCGTGACTAACCAAGAGACCCAGTACTTC. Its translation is CASSTHPVTNQETQYF.

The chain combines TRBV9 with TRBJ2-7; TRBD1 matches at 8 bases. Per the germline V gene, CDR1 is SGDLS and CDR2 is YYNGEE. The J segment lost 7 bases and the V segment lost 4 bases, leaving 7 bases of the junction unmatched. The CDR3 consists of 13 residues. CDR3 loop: CASSPGQGIEQYF. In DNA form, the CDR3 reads TGTGCCAGCAGCCCCGGACAGGGCATAGAGCAGTACTTC.

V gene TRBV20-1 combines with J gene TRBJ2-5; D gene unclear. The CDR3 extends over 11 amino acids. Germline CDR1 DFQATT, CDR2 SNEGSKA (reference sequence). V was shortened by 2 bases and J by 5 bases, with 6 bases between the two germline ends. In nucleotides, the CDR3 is TGCAGTGCTAGAAGCACGGAGACCCAGTACTTC. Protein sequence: CSARSTETQYF.

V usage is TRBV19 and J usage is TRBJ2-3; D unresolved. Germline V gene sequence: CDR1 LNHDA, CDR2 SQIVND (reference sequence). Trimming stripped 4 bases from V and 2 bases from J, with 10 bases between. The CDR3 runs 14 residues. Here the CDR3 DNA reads TGTGCCAGTAGTACCCCTCTCCTCACAGATACGCAGTATTTT. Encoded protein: CASSTPLLTDTQYF.

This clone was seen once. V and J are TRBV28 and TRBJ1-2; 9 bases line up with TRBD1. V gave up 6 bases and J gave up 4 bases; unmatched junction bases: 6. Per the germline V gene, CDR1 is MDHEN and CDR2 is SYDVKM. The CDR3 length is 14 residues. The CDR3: CASSRTGVVYGYTF. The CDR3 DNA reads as TGTGCCAGCAGCCGGACAGGGGTGGTCTATGGCTACACCTTC.